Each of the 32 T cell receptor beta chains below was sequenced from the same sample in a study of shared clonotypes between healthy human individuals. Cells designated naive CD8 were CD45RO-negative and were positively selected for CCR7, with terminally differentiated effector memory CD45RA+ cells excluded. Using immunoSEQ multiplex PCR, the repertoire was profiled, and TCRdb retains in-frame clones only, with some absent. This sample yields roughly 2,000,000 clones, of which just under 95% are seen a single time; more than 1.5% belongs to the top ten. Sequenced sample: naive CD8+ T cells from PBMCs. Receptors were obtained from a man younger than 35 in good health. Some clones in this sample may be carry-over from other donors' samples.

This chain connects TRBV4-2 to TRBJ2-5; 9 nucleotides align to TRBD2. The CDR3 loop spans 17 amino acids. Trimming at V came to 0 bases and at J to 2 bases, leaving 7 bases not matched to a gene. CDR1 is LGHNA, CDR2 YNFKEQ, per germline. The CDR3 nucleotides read TGTGCCAGCAGCCAAGACCAGACTAGCGGCCCGCAAGAGACCCAGTACTTC. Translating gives CASSQDQTSGPQETQYF.

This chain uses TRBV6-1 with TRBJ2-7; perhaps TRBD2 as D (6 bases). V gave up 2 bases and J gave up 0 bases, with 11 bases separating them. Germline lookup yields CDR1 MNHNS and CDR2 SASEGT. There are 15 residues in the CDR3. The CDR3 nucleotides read TGTGCCAGCAGTGAATGGGACGGGAGCTCCTACGAGCAGTACTTC. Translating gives CASSEWDGSSYEQYF.

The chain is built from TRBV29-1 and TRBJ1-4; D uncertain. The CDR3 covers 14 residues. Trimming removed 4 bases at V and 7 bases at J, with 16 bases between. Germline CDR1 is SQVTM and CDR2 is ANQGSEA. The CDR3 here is CSVGLLASGEKLFF. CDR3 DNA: TGCAGCGTTGGATTGCTCGCATCGGGTGAAAAACTGTTTTTT. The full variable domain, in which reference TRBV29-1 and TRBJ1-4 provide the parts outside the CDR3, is SAVISQKPSRDICQRGTSLTIQCQVDSQVTMMFWYRQQPGQSLTLIATANQGSEATYESGFVIDKFPISRPNLTFSTLTVSNMSPEDSSIYLCSVGLLASGEKLFFGSGTQLSVL.

CDR3 amino acids: CATSRNRNSYGYTF. The CDR3 DNA reads TGTGCCACCAGCAGGAACAGGAATAGCTATGGCTACACCTTC. The chain uses TRBV15 and TRBJ1-2; perhaps TRBD1 as D (5 bases). CDR1 and CDR2 (germline): LNHNV, YYDKDF (reference sequence). This CDR3 region has 14 residues. V lost 3 bases and J lost 4, with 12 bases in between. The full variable domain, rest sourced from reference TRBV15 and TRBJ1-2, is DAMVIQNPRYQVTQFGKPVTLSCSQTLNHNVMYWYQQKSSQAPKLLFHYYDKDFNNEADTPDNFQSRRPNTSFCFLDIRSPGLGDTAMYLCATSRNRNSYGYTFGSGTRLTVV.

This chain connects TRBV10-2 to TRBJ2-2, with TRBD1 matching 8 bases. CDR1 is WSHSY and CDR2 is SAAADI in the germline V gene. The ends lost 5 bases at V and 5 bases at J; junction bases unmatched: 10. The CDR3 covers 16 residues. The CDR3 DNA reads TGCGCCAGCAGTAACATGGACAGGGCGAGGACCGGGGAGCTGTTTTTT. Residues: CASSNMDRARTGELFF.

The CDR3, as DNA: TGTGCCAGCAGCTTACCTATCAGCTCCTACAATGAGCAGTTCTTC. Its translation: CASSLPISSYNEQFF. The chain couples TRBV11-1 to TRBJ2-1; D remains unclear. CDR1 is SGHAT and CDR2 is FQDESV in the germline V gene (reference sequence). This CDR3 is built from 15 residues. Between the trimmed V and J ends, which lost 2 bases and 0 bases, there was a span of 8 bases.

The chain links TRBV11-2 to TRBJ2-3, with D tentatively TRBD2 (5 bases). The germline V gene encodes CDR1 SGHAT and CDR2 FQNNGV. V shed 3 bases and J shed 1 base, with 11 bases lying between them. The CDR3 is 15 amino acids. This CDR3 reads CASSFSGWGTDTQYF. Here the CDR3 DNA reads TGTGCCAGCAGCTTCTCGGGGTGGGGCACAGATACGCAGTATTTT. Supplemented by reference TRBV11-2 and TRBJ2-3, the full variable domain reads EAGVAQSPRYKIIEKRQSVAFWCNPISGHATLYWYQQILGQGPKLLIQFQNNGVVDDSQLPKDRFSAERLKGVDSTLKIQPAKLEDSAVYLCASSFSGWGTDTQYFGPGTRLTVL.

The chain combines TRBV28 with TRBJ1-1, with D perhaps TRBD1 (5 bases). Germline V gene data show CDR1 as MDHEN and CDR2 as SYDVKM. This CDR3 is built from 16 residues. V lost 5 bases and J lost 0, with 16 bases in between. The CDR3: CASSQRGGRMNTEAFF. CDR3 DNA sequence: TGTGCCAGCAGTCAACGGGGGGGTCGGATGAACACTGAAGCTTTCTTT.

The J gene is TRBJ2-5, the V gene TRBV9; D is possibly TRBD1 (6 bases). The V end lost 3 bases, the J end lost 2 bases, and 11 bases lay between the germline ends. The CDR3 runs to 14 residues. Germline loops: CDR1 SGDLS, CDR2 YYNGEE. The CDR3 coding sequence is TGTGCCAGCAGCGCCAGGACAGCTCAAGAGACCCAGTACTTC. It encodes CASSARTAQETQYF.

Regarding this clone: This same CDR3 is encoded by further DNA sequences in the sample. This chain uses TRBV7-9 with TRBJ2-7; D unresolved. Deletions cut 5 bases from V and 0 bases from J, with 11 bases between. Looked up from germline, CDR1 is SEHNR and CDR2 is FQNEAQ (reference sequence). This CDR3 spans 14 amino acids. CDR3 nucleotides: TGTGCCAGCAGCCCGACCCGGAGCTCCTACGAGCAGTACTTC. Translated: CASSPTRSSYEQYF. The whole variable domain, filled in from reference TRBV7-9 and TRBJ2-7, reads DTGVSQNPRHKITKRGQNVTFRCDPISEHNRLYWYRQTLGQGPEFLTYFQNEAQLEKSRLLSDRFSAERPKGSFSTLEIQRTEQGDSAMYLCASSPTRSSYEQYFGPGTRLTVT.

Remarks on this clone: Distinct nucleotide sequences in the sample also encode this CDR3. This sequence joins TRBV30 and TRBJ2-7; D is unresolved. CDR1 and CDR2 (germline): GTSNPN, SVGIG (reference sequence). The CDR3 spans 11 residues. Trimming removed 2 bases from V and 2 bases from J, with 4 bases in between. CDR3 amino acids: CAWSPAYEQYF. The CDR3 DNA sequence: TGTGCCTGGAGTCCGGCCTACGAGCAGTACTTC. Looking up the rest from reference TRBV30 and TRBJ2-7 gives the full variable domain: SQTIHQWPATLVQPVGSPLSLECTVEGTSNPNLYWYRQAAGRGLQLLFYSVGIGQISSEVPQNLSASRPQDRQFILSSKKLLLSDSGFYLCAWSPAYEQYFGPGTRLTVT.

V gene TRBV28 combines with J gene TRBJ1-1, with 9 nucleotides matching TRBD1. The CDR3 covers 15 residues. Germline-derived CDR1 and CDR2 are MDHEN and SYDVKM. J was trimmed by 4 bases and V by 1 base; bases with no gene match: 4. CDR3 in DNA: TGTGCCAGCAGTTTATTGGACAGGGGCACCACTGAAGCTTTCTTT. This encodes CASSLLDRGTTEAFF.

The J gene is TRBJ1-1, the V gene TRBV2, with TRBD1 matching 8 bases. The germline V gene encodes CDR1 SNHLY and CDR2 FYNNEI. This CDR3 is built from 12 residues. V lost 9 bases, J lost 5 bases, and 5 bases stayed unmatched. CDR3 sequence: CASRTGWTEAFF. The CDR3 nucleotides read TGTGCCAGTCGGACAGGGTGGACTGAAGCTTTCTTT.

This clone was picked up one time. The CDR3 DNA sequence: TGTGCCAGCAGTTATGGCTACGGGTCCACAGATACGCAGTATTTT. It yields the protein CASSYGYGSTDTQYF. This chain joins TRBV6-5 and TRBJ2-3; D is undetermined. This CDR3 spans 15 amino acids. V dropped 3 bases and J dropped 2 bases, with 12 bases sitting between them. CDR1 and CDR2 (germline): MNHEY, SVGAGI.

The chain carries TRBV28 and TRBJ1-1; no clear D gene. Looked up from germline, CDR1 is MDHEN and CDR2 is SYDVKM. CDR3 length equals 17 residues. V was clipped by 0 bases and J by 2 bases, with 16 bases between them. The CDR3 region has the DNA TGTGCCAGCAGTTTATGGGCTGGAGGTTCATTAAACACTGAAGCTTTCTTT. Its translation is CASSLWAGGSLNTEAFF.

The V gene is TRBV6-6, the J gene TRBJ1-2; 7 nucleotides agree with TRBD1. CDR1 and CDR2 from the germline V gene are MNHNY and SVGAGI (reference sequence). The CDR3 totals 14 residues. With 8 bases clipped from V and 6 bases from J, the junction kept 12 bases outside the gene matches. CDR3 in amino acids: CASSPRAGTDGYTF. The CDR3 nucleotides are TGTGCCAGCTCTCCCCGGGCCGGGACAGATGGCTACACCTTC.

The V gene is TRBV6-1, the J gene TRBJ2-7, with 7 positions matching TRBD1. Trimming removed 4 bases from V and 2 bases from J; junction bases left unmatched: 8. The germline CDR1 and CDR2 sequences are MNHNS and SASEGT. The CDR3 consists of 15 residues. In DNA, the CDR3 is TGTGCCAGCAGTGGGAGCAACAGGGGACCCTACGAGCAGTACTTC. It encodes CASSGSNRGPYEQYF.

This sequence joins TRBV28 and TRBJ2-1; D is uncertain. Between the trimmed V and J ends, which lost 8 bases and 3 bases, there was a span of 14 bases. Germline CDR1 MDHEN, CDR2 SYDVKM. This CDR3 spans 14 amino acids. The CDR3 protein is CASRTRSSYNEQFF. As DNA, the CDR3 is TGTGCCAGCCGCACGAGGAGCAGCTACAATGAGCAGTTCTTC. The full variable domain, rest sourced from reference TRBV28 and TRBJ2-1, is DVKVTQSSRYLVKRTGEKVFLECVQDMDHENMFWYRQDPGLGLRLIYFSYDVKMKEKGDIPEGYSVSREKKERFSLILESASTNQTSMYLCASRTRSSYNEQFFGPGTRLTVL.

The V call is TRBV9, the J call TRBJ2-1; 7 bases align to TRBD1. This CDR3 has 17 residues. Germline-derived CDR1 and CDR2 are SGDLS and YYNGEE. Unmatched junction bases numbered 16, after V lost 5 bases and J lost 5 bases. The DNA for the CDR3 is TGTGCCAGCAGTCATACTACCGAGCGACAGGGAGACAATGAGCAGTTCTTC. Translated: CASSHTTERQGDNEQFF.

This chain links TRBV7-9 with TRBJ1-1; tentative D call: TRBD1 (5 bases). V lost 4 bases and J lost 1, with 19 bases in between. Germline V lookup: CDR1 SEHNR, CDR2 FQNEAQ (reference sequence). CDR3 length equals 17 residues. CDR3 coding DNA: TGTGCCAGCAGCTCTACAGGTGTTTATACCGGGAACACTGAAGCTTTCTTT. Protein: CASSSTGVYTGNTEAFF.

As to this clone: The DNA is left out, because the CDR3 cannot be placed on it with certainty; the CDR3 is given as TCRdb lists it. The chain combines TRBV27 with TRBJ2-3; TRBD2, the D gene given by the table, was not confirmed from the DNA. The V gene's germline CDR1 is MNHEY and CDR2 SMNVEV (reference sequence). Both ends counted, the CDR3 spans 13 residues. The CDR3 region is CASSSSVRDTQYF.

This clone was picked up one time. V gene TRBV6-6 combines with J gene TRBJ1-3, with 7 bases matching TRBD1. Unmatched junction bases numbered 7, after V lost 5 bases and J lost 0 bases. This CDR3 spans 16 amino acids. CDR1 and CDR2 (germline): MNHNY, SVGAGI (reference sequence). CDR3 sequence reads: CASSPGDSRSGNTIYF. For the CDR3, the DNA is TGTGCCAGCAGTCCCGGGGACAGCCGCTCTGGAAACACCATATATTTT.

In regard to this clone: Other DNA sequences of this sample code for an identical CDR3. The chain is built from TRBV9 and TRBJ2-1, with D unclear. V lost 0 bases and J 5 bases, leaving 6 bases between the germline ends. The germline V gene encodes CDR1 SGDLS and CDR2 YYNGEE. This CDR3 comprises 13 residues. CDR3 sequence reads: CASSVEWNNEQFF. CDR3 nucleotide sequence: TGTGCCAGCAGCGTAGAATGGAACAATGAGCAGTTCTTC.

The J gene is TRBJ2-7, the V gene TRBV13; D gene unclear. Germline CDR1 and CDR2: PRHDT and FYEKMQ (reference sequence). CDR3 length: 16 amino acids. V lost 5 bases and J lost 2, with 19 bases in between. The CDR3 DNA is TGTGCCAGCAGCGCTAATGGGCCTGTAGGAGCCTACGAGCAGTACTTC. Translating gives CASSANGPVGAYEQYF.

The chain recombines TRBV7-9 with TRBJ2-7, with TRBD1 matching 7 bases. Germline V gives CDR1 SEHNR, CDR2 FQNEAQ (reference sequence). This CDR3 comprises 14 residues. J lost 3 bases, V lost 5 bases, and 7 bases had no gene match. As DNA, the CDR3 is TGTGCCAGCAGCGCCGGACAGGAACTCTACGAGCAGTACTTC. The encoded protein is CASSAGQELYEQYF.

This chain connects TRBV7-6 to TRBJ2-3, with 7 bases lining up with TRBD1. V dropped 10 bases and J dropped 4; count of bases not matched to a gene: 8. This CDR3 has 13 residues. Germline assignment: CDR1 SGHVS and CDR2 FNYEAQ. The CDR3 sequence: CATAVTGADTQYF. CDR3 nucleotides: TGTGCCACCGCGGTTACAGGGGCAGATACGCAGTATTTT.

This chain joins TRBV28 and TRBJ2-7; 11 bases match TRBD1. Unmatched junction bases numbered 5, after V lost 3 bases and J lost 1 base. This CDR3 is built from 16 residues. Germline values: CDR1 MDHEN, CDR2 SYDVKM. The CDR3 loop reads CASSFGTGGESYEQYF. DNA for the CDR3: TGTGCCAGCAGTTTCGGGACAGGGGGGGAATCCTACGAGCAGTACTTC.

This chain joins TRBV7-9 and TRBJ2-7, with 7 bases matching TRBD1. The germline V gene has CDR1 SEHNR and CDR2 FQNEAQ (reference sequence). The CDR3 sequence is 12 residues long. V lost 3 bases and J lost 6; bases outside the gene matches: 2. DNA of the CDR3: TGTGCCAGCAGCTTCACAGGGGCCGAGCAGTACTTC. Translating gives CASSFTGAEQYF. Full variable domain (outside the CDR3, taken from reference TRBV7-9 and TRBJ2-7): DTGVSQNPRHKITKRGQNVTFRCDPISEHNRLYWYRQTLGQGPEFLTYFQNEAQLEKSRLLSDRFSAERPKGSFSTLEIQRTEQGDSAMYLCASSFTGAEQYFGPGTRLTVT.

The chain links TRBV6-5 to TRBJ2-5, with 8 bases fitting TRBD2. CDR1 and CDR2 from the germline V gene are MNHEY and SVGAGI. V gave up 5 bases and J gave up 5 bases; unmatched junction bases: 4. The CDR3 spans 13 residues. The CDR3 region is CASSSGSGETQYF. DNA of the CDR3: TGTGCCAGCAGTAGCGGGAGTGGCGAGACCCAGTACTTC.

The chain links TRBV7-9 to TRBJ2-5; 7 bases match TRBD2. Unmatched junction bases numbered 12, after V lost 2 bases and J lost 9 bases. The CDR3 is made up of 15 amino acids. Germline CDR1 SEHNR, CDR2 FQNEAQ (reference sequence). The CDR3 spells CASSLSGAGSLAQYF. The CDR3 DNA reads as TGTGCCAGCAGCTTATCTGGAGCGGGGTCCTTGGCCCAGTACTTC.

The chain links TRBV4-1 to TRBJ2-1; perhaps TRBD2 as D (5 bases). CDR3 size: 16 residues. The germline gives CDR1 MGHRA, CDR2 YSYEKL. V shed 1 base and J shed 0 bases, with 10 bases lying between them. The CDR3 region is CASSQVAFSSYNEQFF. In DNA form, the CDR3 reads TGCGCCAGCAGCCAAGTAGCGTTTAGCTCCTACAATGAGCAGTTCTTC.

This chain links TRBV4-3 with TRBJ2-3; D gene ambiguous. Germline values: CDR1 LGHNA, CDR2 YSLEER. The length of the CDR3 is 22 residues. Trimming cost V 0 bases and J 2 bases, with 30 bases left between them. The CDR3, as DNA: TGCGCCAGCAGCCAAGATTCCTGGGTCACAGTCGCGCCCCGTGGGCCCACAGATACGCAGTATTTT. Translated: CASSQDSWVTVAPRGPTDTQYF.